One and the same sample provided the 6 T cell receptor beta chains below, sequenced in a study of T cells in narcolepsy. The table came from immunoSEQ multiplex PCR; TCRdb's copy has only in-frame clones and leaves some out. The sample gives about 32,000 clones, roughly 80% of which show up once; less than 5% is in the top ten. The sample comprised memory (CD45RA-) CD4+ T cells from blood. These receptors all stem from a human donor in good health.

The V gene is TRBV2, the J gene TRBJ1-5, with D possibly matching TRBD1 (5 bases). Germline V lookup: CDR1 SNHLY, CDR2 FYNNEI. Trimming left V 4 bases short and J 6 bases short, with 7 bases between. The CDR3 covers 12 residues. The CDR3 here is CASSGQLQPQHF. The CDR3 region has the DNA TGTGCCAGCAGTGGACAGCTTCAGCCCCAGCATTTT.

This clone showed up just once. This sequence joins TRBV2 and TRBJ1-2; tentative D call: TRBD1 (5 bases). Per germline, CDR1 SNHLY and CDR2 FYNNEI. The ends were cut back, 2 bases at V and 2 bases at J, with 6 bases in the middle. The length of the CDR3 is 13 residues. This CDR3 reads CASSERQNYGYTF. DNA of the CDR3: TGTGCCAGCAGTGAAAGACAGAACTATGGCTACACCTTC.

CDR3 in amino acids: CASSPGTDNTEAFF. CDR3 coding DNA: TGCGCCAGCAGCCCCGGGACCGACAACACTGAAGCTTTCTTT. The chain employs TRBV5-1 and TRBJ1-1, with D tentatively TRBD1 (5 bases). CDR3 size: 14 residues. Germline CDR1 reads SGHRS; CDR2 reads YFSETQ. Trimming left V 4 bases short and J 2 bases short, with 12 bases between.

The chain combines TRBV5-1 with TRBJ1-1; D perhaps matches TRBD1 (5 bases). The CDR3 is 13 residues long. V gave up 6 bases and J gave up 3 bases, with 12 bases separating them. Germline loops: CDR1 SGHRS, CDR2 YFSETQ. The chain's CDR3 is CASKRGEDTEAFF. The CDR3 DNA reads TGCGCCAGCAAACGGGGGGAAGACACTGAAGCTTTCTTT.

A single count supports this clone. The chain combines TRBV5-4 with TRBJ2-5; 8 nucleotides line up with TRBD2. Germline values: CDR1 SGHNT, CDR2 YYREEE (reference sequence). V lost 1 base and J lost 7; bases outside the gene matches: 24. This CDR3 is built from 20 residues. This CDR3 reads CASSLTGLAPSHISNGTQYF. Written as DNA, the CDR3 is TGTGCCAGCAGCTTGACAGGACTAGCCCCCTCACATATCTCCAACGGGACCCAGTACTTC.

The CDR3 DNA is TGCGCCAGCAGCCCCCTGGTGGGTCAGCCCCAGCATTTT. Protein product: CASSPLVGQPQHF. The chain joins TRBV5-1 to TRBJ1-5; D is unclear. CDR1 and CDR2 from the germline V gene are SGHRS and YFSETQ. V lost 4 bases to trimming and J lost 6 bases, with 11 bases between them. The CDR3 covers 13 residues. Filled out from reference TRBV5-1 and TRBJ1-5, the complete variable domain reads KAGVTQTPRYLIKTRGQQVTLSCSPISGHRSVSWYQQTPGQGLQFLFEYFSETQRNKGNFPGRFSGRQFSNSRSEMNVSTLELGDSALYLCASSPLVGQPQHFGDGTRLSIL.